This T cell receptor (beta chain) was retrieved from a study of a mutant IDH1 vaccine in newly diagnosed glioma. The table came from immunoSEQ multiplex PCR; TCRdb's copy has only in-frame clones and leaves some out. The sample includes tens of thousands of clones, roughly nine tenths of them seen just once. For this clone: Its antigen remains unidentified.

The time point here: week 35, safety follow-up. A 20-mer mutant IDH1 peptide at 300 ug was injected subcutaneously with topical imiquimod. CDR3 length: 15 residues. CDR1 ENHRY and CDR2 SYGVKD come from the germline V gene. With 0 bases removed from V and 4 bases from J, the gap between germline ends came to 9 bases. This sequence was found in a man aged 35-49 years with glioma. Source: PBMCs, taken from a glioma patient whose treatment included an IDH1 peptide vaccine. The chain carries TRBV10-3 and TRBJ2-2; D gene ambiguous. The CDR3, as DNA: TGTGCCATCAGTGAGTCGGCTAGTCCCACCGGGGAGCTGTTTTTT. Its protein product is CAISESASPTGELFF.